A selection of T cell receptor beta chains follows, all from one sample in a study of vaccination effects on CD4 cells after COVID-19. Their recognized antigens are unknown. TCRdb keeps only in-frame clones here, not all; method: immunoSEQ multiplex PCR. The table shows 40,000 or so clones, with 65% to 80% occurring only once. This sample comprised CD4+ T cells from PBMCs cultured without peptide, obtained after COVID-19 vaccination. The source is a human donor who received a COVID-19 vaccine. CDR3s include the opening cysteine and the closing phenylalanine or tryptophan. Each record gives: clone size, D gene, V gene, J gene, CDR3 protein, CDR3 DNA. D genes are given only for firm matches. The size field is filled for only some rows; it gives once, few, many or a size class.

clone_size: .; d_call: .; v_call: TRBV7-2; j_call: TRBJ2-1; cdr3_aa: CASSLGTATGNEQFF; cdr3_nt: TGTGCCAGCAGCTTAGGAACGGCTACGGGCAATGAGCAGTTCTTC
clone_size: .; d_call: .; v_call: TRBV25-1; j_call: TRBJ1-1; cdr3_aa: CASSESPGAGWTEAFF; cdr3_nt: TGTGCCAGCAGTGAATCCCCCGGGGCGGGTTGGACTGAAGCTTTCTTT
clone_size: .; d_call: .; v_call: TRBV19; j_call: TRBJ2-6; cdr3_aa: CASSSSETASGANVLTF; cdr3_nt: TGTGCCAGTAGTAGCTCTGAGACAGCATCTGGGGCCAACGTCCTGACTTTC
clone_size: .; d_call: .; v_call: TRBV11-2; j_call: TRBJ1-2; cdr3_aa: CASSLDRSVIYGYTF; cdr3_nt: TGTGCCAGCAGCTTAGATCGCTCGGTGATCTATGGCTACACCTTC
clone_size: few; d_call: .; v_call: TRBV19; j_call: TRBJ2-2; cdr3_aa: CASSIVRLRPSRITGELFF; cdr3_nt: TGTGCCAGTAGTATCGTTCGCCTGAGGCCTAGCAGAATCACCGGGGAGCTGTTTTTT
clone_size: .; d_call: TRBD1; v_call: TRBV3-1/TRBV3-2; j_call: TRBJ1-1; cdr3_aa: CASSHGQGAGTEAFF; cdr3_nt: TGTGCCAGCAGCCACGGACAGGGGGCAGGGACTGAAGCTTTCTTT
clone_size: few; d_call: .; v_call: TRBV4-1; j_call: TRBJ2-1; cdr3_aa: CASSLGLGFNEQFF; cdr3_nt: TGCGCCAGCAGCCTAGGCTTAGGTTTCAATGAGCAGTTCTTC
clone_size: .; d_call: TRBD1; v_call: TRBV2; j_call: TRBJ2-5; cdr3_aa: CASSESHRGETQYF; cdr3_nt: TGTGCCAGCAGTGAATCCCACAGGGGCGAGACCCAGTACTTC
clone_size: .; d_call: .; v_call: TRBV28; j_call: TRBJ1-5; cdr3_aa: CASSLRQPQHF; cdr3_nt: TGTGCCAGCAGTTTACGGCAGCCCCAGCATTTT
clone_size: once; d_call: .; v_call: TRBV5-6; j_call: TRBJ2-1; cdr3_aa: CASSLGVGQAISEQFF; cdr3_nt: TGTGCCAGCAGCTTGGGCGTCGGGCAGGCCATCTCTGAGCAGTTCTTC
clone_size: .; d_call: TRBD2; v_call: TRBV19; j_call: TRBJ2-7; cdr3_aa: CASSIGGGSYEQYF; cdr3_nt: TGTGCCAGTAGTATAGGGGGAGGGTCCTACGAGCAGTACTTC
clone_size: .; d_call: TRBD1; v_call: TRBV4-1; j_call: TRBJ1-2; cdr3_aa: CASSHDNGQGLYGYTF; cdr3_nt: TGCGCCAGCAGCCACGATAACGGACAGGGACTCTATGGCTACACCTTC
clone_size: .; d_call: .; v_call: TRBV5-4; j_call: TRBJ2-7; cdr3_aa: CASSLRFYFGRQPNYEQYF; cdr3_nt: TGTGCCAGCAGCTTGAGGTTCTATTTTGGTCGGCAGCCAAACTACGAGCAGTACTTC
clone_size: .; d_call: TRBD1; v_call: TRBV11-3; j_call: TRBJ2-3; cdr3_aa: CASSSRTGGTDTQYF; cdr3_nt: TGTGCCAGCAGCTCCAGGACAGGGGGCACAGATACGCAGTATTTT
clone_size: .; d_call: .; v_call: TRBV3-1/TRBV3-2; j_call: TRBJ1-3; cdr3_aa: CASTPRGGGNTIYF; cdr3_nt: TGTGCCAGCACCCCCAGGGGAGGTGGAAACACCATATATTTT
clone_size: once; d_call: .; v_call: TRBV18; j_call: TRBJ1-5; cdr3_aa: CASSPAGSNQPQHF; cdr3_nt: TGTGCCAGCTCACCCGCCGGGAGCAATCAGCCCCAGCATTTT
clone_size: .; d_call: .; v_call: TRBV2; j_call: TRBJ2-5; cdr3_aa: CASRPGQGTQYF; cdr3_nt: TGTGCCAGCAGACCGGGCCAGGGGACCCAGTACTTC
clone_size: .; d_call: .; v_call: TRBV18; j_call: TRBJ2-7; cdr3_aa: CASSPPDPREQYF; cdr3_nt: TGTGCCAGCTCACCACCTGACCCCCGAGAGCAGTACTTC
clone_size: .; d_call: .; v_call: TRBV9; j_call: TRBJ2-1; cdr3_aa: CASSVVAQVSYNEQFF; cdr3_nt: TGTGCCAGCAGCGTAGTTGCCCAGGTTTCCTACAATGAGCAGTTCTTC
clone_size: .; d_call: TRBD2; v_call: TRBV3-1/TRBV3-2; j_call: TRBJ2-2; cdr3_aa: CASSQPRLAARAQNTGELFF; cdr3_nt: TGTGCCAGCAGCCAACCCCGACTAGCAGCTAGAGCACAGAACACCGGGGAGCTGTTTTTT
clone_size: .; d_call: TRBD2; v_call: TRBV10-3; j_call: TRBJ2-1; cdr3_aa: CAIDSGRAVQAGEQFF; cdr3_nt: TGTGCCATCGACAGCGGGAGGGCCGTACAGGCTGGTGAGCAGTTCTTC
clone_size: .; d_call: .; v_call: TRBV3-1/TRBV3-2; j_call: TRBJ1-1; cdr3_aa: CASSQGGGGSAFF; cdr3_nt: TGTGCCAGCAGCCAAGGGGGGGGAGGGTCGGCTTTCTTT
clone_size: few; d_call: .; v_call: TRBV20-1; j_call: TRBJ2-7; cdr3_aa: CSASRGGGYEQYF; cdr3_nt: TGCAGTGCTAGTAGGGGTGGTGGCTACGAGCAGTACTTC
clone_size: .; d_call: TRBD1; v_call: TRBV6-6; j_call: TRBJ2-5; cdr3_aa: CASRAGTGVETQYF; cdr3_nt: TGTGCCAGCAGGGCCGGGACAGGGGTCGAGACCCAGTACTTC
clone_size: .; d_call: TRBD2; v_call: TRBV18; j_call: TRBJ2-5; cdr3_aa: CASSPGLAGGETQYF; cdr3_nt: TGTGCCAGCTCACCCGGACTAGCGGGGGGAGAGACCCAGTACTTC
clone_size: .; d_call: .; v_call: TRBV10-3; j_call: TRBJ2-2; cdr3_aa: CAISERVASNTGELFF; cdr3_nt: TGTGCCATCAGTGAGCGGGTAGCGTCTAACACCGGGGAGCTGTTTTTT
clone_size: .; d_call: TRBD1; v_call: TRBV3-1/TRBV3-2; j_call: TRBJ1-4; cdr3_aa: CASSQLRQGGEKLFF; cdr3_nt: TGTGCCAGCAGCCAACTCCGACAGGGCGGGGAAAAACTGTTTTTT
clone_size: .; d_call: .; v_call: TRBV9; j_call: TRBJ1-4; cdr3_aa: CARNQTGNEKLFF; cdr3_nt: TGTGCCAGAAACCAAACAGGTAATGAAAAACTGTTTTTT
clone_size: .; d_call: TRBD2; v_call: TRBV29-1; j_call: TRBJ2-5; cdr3_aa: CSVLQAGGVETQYF; cdr3_nt: TGCAGCGTCTTACAAGCGGGGGGGGTAGAGACCCAGTACTTC
clone_size: .; d_call: .; v_call: TRBV2; j_call: TRBJ1-3; cdr3_aa: CASSDQARNTIYF; cdr3_nt: TGTGCCAGCAGTGACCAGGCAAGAAACACCATATATTTT
clone_size: .; d_call: TRBD2; v_call: TRBV18; j_call: TRBJ2-1; cdr3_aa: CASSPPLSGSSRQFF; cdr3_nt: TGTGCCAGCTCACCACCGTTAAGCGGGAGCAGTAGGCAGTTCTTC
clone_size: .; d_call: .; v_call: TRBV2; j_call: TRBJ2-1; cdr3_aa: CASSLDTSSYNEQFF; cdr3_nt: TGTGCCAGCAGTCTTGACACGAGCTCCTACAATGAGCAGTTCTTC
clone_size: few; d_call: TRBD1; v_call: TRBV5-1; j_call: TRBJ1-2; cdr3_aa: CASSPSGEGARGYTF; cdr3_nt: TGCGCCAGCAGCCCCTCTGGGGAGGGGGCTAGGGGCTACACCTTC
clone_size: .; d_call: .; v_call: TRBV6-1; j_call: TRBJ2-3; cdr3_aa: CASSDRTRSTDTQYF; cdr3_nt: TGTGCCAGCAGTGATCGTACTAGAAGCACAGATACGCAGTATTTT
clone_size: .; d_call: TRBD1; v_call: TRBV5-6; j_call: TRBJ2-7; cdr3_aa: CASSPGQDEQYF; cdr3_nt: TGTGCCAGCAGCCCCGGACAGGACGAGCAGTACTTC
clone_size: few; d_call: .; v_call: TRBV15; j_call: TRBJ2-1; cdr3_aa: CATSRDLEGASEQFF; cdr3_nt: TGTGCCACCAGCAGAGATCTGGAGGGGGCTAGTGAGCAGTTCTTC
clone_size: .; d_call: TRBD1; v_call: TRBV29-1; j_call: TRBJ1-2; cdr3_aa: CSVVPGQGYGYTF; cdr3_nt: TGCAGCGTTGTACCGGGACAGGGCTATGGCTACACCTTC
clone_size: .; d_call: TRBD1; v_call: TRBV27; j_call: TRBJ1-1; cdr3_aa: CASKIRQGLGAEAFF; cdr3_nt: TGTGCCAGCAAAATCCGACAGGGCCTCGGGGCTGAAGCTTTCTTT
clone_size: .; d_call: .; v_call: TRBV18; j_call: TRBJ2-7; cdr3_aa: CASSPSRRFEQYF; cdr3_nt: TGTGCCAGCTCACCTTCTCGCAGATTCGAGCAGTACTTC
clone_size: .; d_call: TRBD1; v_call: TRBV10-3; j_call: TRBJ1-1; cdr3_aa: CAISETGTATTEAFF; cdr3_nt: TGTGCCATCAGTGAGACCGGGACAGCTACTACCGAAGCTTTCTTT
clone_size: .; d_call: .; v_call: TRBV2; j_call: TRBJ1-1; cdr3_aa: CASSTRQGPNTEAFF; cdr3_nt: TGTGCCAGCAGTACGCGGCAGGGACCGAACACTGAAGCTTTCTTT
clone_size: few; d_call: .; v_call: TRBV3-1/TRBV3-2; j_call: TRBJ2-7; cdr3_aa: CASSQVNEQYF; cdr3_nt: TGTGCCAGCAGCCAAGTTAACGAGCAGTACTTC
clone_size: .; d_call: .; v_call: TRBV6-5; j_call: TRBJ1-2; cdr3_aa: CASNFGTSDYGYTF; cdr3_nt: TGTGCCAGCAATTTTGGGACATCTGACTATGGCTACACCTTC
clone_size: .; d_call: .; v_call: TRBV3-1/TRBV3-2; j_call: TRBJ1-2; cdr3_aa: CASSQGTEEFYGYTF; cdr3_nt: TGTGCCAGCAGCCAAGGGACAGAAGAATTCTATGGCTACACCTTC
clone_size: few; d_call: TRBD1; v_call: TRBV3-1/TRBV3-2; j_call: TRBJ2-7; cdr3_aa: CASSQGTGANEQYF; cdr3_nt: TGTGCCAGCAGCCAGGGGACAGGGGCAAACGAGCAGTACTTC
clone_size: .; d_call: TRBD1; v_call: TRBV3-1/TRBV3-2; j_call: TRBJ2-5; cdr3_aa: CASSQDGTGGAETQYF; cdr3_nt: TGTGCCAGCAGCCAAGATGGGACAGGGGGCGCGGAGACCCAGTACTTC
clone_size: .; d_call: TRBD1; v_call: TRBV6-5; j_call: TRBJ2-1; cdr3_aa: CASSRTGGLYNEQFF; cdr3_nt: TGTGCCAGCAGCAGAACAGGGGGCCTCTACAATGAGCAGTTCTTC
clone_size: once; d_call: .; v_call: TRBV3-1/TRBV3-2; j_call: TRBJ2-1; cdr3_aa: CASSPPGGRYNEQFF; cdr3_nt: TGTGCCAGCAGCCCTCCGGGCGGCAGGTACAATGAGCAGTTCTTC
clone_size: once; d_call: .; v_call: TRBV29-1; j_call: TRBJ2-7; cdr3_aa: CSVEGSSYEQYF; cdr3_nt: TGCAGCGTCGAGGGAAGCTCCTACGAGCAGTACTTC
clone_size: .; d_call: .; v_call: TRBV4-2; j_call: TRBJ2-5; cdr3_aa: CASSQDTGAVRETQYF; cdr3_nt: TGTGCCAGCAGCCAAGATACGGGGGCTGTTCGGGAGACCCAGTACTTC
clone_size: once; d_call: TRBD1; v_call: TRBV3-1/TRBV3-2; j_call: TRBJ2-7; cdr3_aa: CASSQLPGQGAGEQYF; cdr3_nt: TGTGCCAGCAGCCAACTACCGGGACAGGGGGCGGGCGAGCAGTACTTC